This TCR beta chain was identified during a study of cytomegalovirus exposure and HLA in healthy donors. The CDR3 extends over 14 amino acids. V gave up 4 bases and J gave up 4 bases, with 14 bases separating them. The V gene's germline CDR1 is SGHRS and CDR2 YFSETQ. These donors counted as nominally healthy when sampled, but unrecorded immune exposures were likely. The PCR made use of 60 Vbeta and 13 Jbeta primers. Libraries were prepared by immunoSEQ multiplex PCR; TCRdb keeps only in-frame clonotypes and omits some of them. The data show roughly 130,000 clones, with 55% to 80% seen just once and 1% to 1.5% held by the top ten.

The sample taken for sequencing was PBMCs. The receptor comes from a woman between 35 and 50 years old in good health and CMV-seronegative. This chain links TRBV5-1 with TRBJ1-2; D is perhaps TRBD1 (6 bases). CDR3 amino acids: CASSIDGQSYGYTF. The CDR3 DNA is TGCGCCAGCAGCATTGACGGACAGTCCTATGGCTACACCTTC.